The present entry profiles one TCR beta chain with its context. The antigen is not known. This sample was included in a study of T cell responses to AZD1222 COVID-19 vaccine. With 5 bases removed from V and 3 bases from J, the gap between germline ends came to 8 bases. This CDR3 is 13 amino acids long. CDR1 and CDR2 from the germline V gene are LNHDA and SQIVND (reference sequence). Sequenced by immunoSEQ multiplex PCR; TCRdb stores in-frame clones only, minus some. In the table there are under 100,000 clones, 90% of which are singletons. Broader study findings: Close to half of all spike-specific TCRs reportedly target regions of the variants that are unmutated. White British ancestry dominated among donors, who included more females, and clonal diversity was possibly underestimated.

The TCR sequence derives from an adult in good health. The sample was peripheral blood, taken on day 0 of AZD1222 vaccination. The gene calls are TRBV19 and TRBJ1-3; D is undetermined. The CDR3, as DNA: TGTGCCAGTAGTGGAGTGTTTGGAAACACCATATATTTT. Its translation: CASSGVFGNTIYF.